These T cell receptor beta chains were read from a single sample in a study of T cell changes during pregnancy in multiple sclerosis. Sequencing used immunoSEQ multiplex PCR; TCRdb keeps in-frame clones, though not all of them. The table lists about 39,000 clones, around 92% of them singletons. This specimen consisted of CD8+ T cells from peripheral blood mononuclear cells, obtained before pregnancy. Receptors were obtained from a female donor with multiple sclerosis, enrolled in a pregnancy study. CDR3s include the opening cysteine and the closing phenylalanine or tryptophan. Fields, in order: clone size, J gene, D gene, V gene, CDR3 DNA, CDR3 protein. A D gene is named only where the DNA matches it firmly. Some rows mark clone size as missing; the rest say once, few, many or name a class of expanded clone.

size: NA
J: TRBJ2-3
D: NA
V: TRBV6-1
DNA: TGTGCCAGCAGTGAAGAGGTGGCGGGCACAGATACGCAGTATTTT
CDR3: CASSEEVAGTDTQYF

size: NA
J: TRBJ2-7
D: NA
V: TRBV5-1
DNA: TGCGCCAGCAGCGAGGGACAAACCTACGAGCAGTACTTC
CDR3: CASSEGQTYEQYF

size: NA
J: TRBJ2-3
D: TRBD2
V: TRBV25-1
DNA: TGTGCCAGCAGTGAATTCAGGATAGCGGGATACACAGATACGCAGTATTTT
CDR3: CASSEFRIAGYTDTQYF

size: NA
J: TRBJ2-7
D: TRBD2
V: TRBV6-5
DNA: TGTGCCAGCAGTTTTCGACTAGCGGGAAAGTACGAGCAGTACTTC
CDR3: CASSFRLAGKYEQYF

size: NA
J: TRBJ1-1
D: NA
V: TRBV27
DNA: TGTGCCAGCAGTTTACAGGGAGGGAAGACTGAAGCTTTCTTT
CDR3: CASSLQGGKTEAFF

size: NA
J: TRBJ2-1
D: TRBD2
V: TRBV9
DNA: TGTGCCAGCAGCGTAGCTAGCGGGGGGACGGATGAGCAGTTCTTC
CDR3: CASSVASGGTDEQFF

size: NA
J: TRBJ2-7
D: TRBD2
V: TRBV5-8
DNA: TGTGCCAGCAGCGATGGGACTAGCGGGAGGGTTCTCTCCTACGAGCAGTACTTC
CDR3: CASSDGTSGRVLSYEQYF

size: NA
J: TRBJ2-1
D: NA
V: TRBV6-1
DNA: TGTGCCAGCAGAAGGGGTTTAGGCAATGAGCAGTTCTTC
CDR3: CASRRGLGNEQFF

size: NA
J: TRBJ2-2
D: NA
V: TRBV6-1
DNA: TGTGCCAGCAGTGGGGGCTTGGTGGGCAGGCCCGCGAACACCGGGGAGCTGTTTTTT
CDR3: CASSGGLVGRPANTGELFF

size: NA
J: TRBJ2-1
D: NA
V: TRBV28
DNA: TGTGCCAGCAGTTTAGCGGAGGACTCCTACAATGAGCAGTTCTTC
CDR3: CASSLAEDSYNEQFF

size: NA
J: TRBJ1-5
D: NA
V: TRBV11-2
DNA: TGTGCCAGCAGCTTAGATACGGTTAGGCCCCAGCATTTT
CDR3: CASSLDTVRPQHF

size: NA
J: TRBJ2-7
D: NA
V: TRBV5-6
DNA: TGTGCCAGCTACCGGTGGACTCCTCTCTATGAGCAGTACTTC
CDR3: CASYRWTPLYEQYF

size: NA
J: TRBJ1-1
D: NA
V: TRBV29-1
DNA: TGCAGTTGTAGGGGGGGGGACACTGAAGCTTTCTTT
CDR3: CSCRGGDTEAFF

size: NA
J: TRBJ2-7
D: TRBD1
V: TRBV5-1
DNA: TGCGCCAGCAGCTTGGTTGGACAGGGGCCCTACGAGCAGTACTTC
CDR3: CASSLVGQGPYEQYF

size: NA
J: TRBJ2-7
D: TRBD1
V: TRBV5-5
DNA: TGTGCCAGCAGGGTGACAGGGGCGTACGAGCAGTACTTC
CDR3: CASRVTGAYEQYF

size: NA
J: TRBJ2-5
D: NA
V: TRBV6-5
DNA: TGTGCCAGTCATGAAAAAAGGGGGGAGACCCAGTACTTC
CDR3: CASHEKRGETQYF

size: NA
J: TRBJ1-4
D: TRBD1
V: TRBV13
DNA: TGTGCCACACGACAGGGTCAGGACGAAAAACTGTTTTTT
CDR3: CATRQGQDEKLFF

size: NA
J: TRBJ2-7
D: NA
V: TRBV16
DNA: TGTGCCAGCAGCCCGGGCGCAGGGGGGACCGAGCAGTACTTC
CDR3: CASSPGAGGTEQYF

size: NA
J: TRBJ1-4
D: NA
V: TRBV11-2
DNA: TGTGCCAGCAGGTCCTCAGGGGCAACTAATGAAAAACTGTTTTTT
CDR3: CASRSSGATNEKLFF

size: NA
J: TRBJ2-5
D: NA
V: TRBV15
DNA: TGTGCCACCAGCAGAGAGCGGGGAGAGACCCAGTACTTC
CDR3: CATSRERGETQYF

size: NA
J: TRBJ1-6
D: NA
V: TRBV19
DNA: TGTGCCAGTAGTCCTACCGGAGGGAGCTCAACACCCCTCCACTTT
CDR3: CASSPTGGSSTPLHF

size: few
J: TRBJ2-7
D: NA
V: TRBV7-9
DNA: TGTGCCAGCAGCCCCTCGGGTTCTCATCGCACCTACGAGCAGTACTTC
CDR3: CASSPSGSHRTYEQYF

size: once
J: TRBJ1-1
D: NA
V: TRBV4-2
DNA: TGTGCCAGCAGCCAGGGGGGGGTAGTGACTGAAGCTTTCTTT
CDR3: CASSQGGVVTEAFF

size: NA
J: TRBJ1-2
D: NA
V: TRBV27
DNA: TGTGCCAGCAGTTTCGGGGGTTCTTATGGCTACACCTTC
CDR3: CASSFGGSYGYTF

size: NA
J: TRBJ2-5
D: TRBD2
V: TRBV27
DNA: TGTGCCAGCAGTTTTGGGAGAAGCGGGGGGCGGGAGACCCAGTACTTC
CDR3: CASSFGRSGGRETQYF

size: once
J: TRBJ1-2
D: TRBD1
V: TRBV6-1
DNA: TGTGCCAGCAGTGATGGGACAGGGGTAACTGCCTATGGCTACACCTTC
CDR3: CASSDGTGVTAYGYTF

size: NA
J: TRBJ1-1
D: TRBD1
V: TRBV27
DNA: TGTGCCAGCAGTTCCTACAGGGGAGAAGCTTTCTTT
CDR3: CASSSYRGEAFF

size: NA
J: TRBJ2-7
D: TRBD2
V: TRBV14
DNA: TGTGCCAGCAGATCTAGCGGGCGACCCTCCTACGAGCAGTACTTC
CDR3: CASRSSGRPSYEQYF

size: NA
J: TRBJ2-7
D: NA
V: TRBV7-9
DNA: TGTGCCAGCAGCTTTGCAGGGGCCGAGCAGTACTTC
CDR3: CASSFAGAEQYF

size: NA
J: TRBJ2-1
D: NA
V: TRBV28
DNA: TGTGCCAGCAGTCCCCAGCAGACGGGACAGCCCGCGGGGAATGAGCAGTTCTTC
CDR3: CASSPQQTGQPAGNEQFF

size: NA
J: TRBJ2-7
D: NA
V: TRBV9
DNA: TGTGCCAGCAGCGTAGTGGCAGGAACCTACGAGCAGTACTTC
CDR3: CASSVVAGTYEQYF

size: NA
J: TRBJ1-3
D: TRBD1
V: TRBV7-9
DNA: TGTGCCAGCAGTAGACCGGGACAGGGTCTAAACACCATATATTTT
CDR3: CASSRPGQGLNTIYF

size: NA
J: TRBJ2-6
D: NA
V: TRBV19
DNA: TGTGCCAGTAGTATGTCCAGTTCTGGGGCCAACGTCCTGACTTTC
CDR3: CASSMSSSGANVLTF

size: NA
J: TRBJ2-7
D: TRBD1
V: TRBV2
DNA: TGTGCCAGCAGTGAGGGGACAGGCCCCTACGAGCAGTACTTC
CDR3: CASSEGTGPYEQYF

size: NA
J: TRBJ1-1
D: NA
V: TRBV13
DNA: TGTGCCAGCAGCTTAGGCCTCGGGAGAGGAAGGACTGAAGCTTTCTTT
CDR3: CASSLGLGRGRTEAFF

size: NA
J: TRBJ2-7
D: NA
V: TRBV27
DNA: TGTGCCAGCAGTCCCCCGGGTGGAAGGCGACACGAGCAGTACTTC
CDR3: CASSPPGGRRHEQYF

size: NA
J: TRBJ1-2
D: NA
V: TRBV4-2
DNA: TGTGCCAGCAGCCAAGCCCCGACAGACCCAAACTATGGCTACACCTTC
CDR3: CASSQAPTDPNYGYTF

size: NA
J: TRBJ2-1
D: TRBD2
V: TRBV5-5
DNA: TGTGCCAGTTTAGCGGGAGCCCTCTACAATGAGCAGTTCTTC
CDR3: CASLAGALYNEQFF

size: once
J: TRBJ2-2
D: NA
V: TRBV9
DNA: TGTGCCAGCAGCGGGGGTCAGGGGTACACCGGGGAGCTGTTTTTT
CDR3: CASSGGQGYTGELFF

size: NA
J: TRBJ2-2
D: NA
V: TRBV2
DNA: TGTGCCAGCAGTGACAGGGGTGGCGGGGAGCTGTTTTTT
CDR3: CASSDRGGGELFF

size: NA
J: TRBJ1-1
D: NA
V: TRBV7-9
DNA: TGTGCCAGCAGGCCGACAGAGCCGGTGAACACTGAAGCTTTCTTT
CDR3: CASRPTEPVNTEAFF

size: few
J: TRBJ1-5
D: NA
V: TRBV9
DNA: TGTGCCAGCAGCCCCGAGGGTCGGGGAAATCAGCCCCAGCATTTT
CDR3: CASSPEGRGNQPQHF

size: few
J: TRBJ2-1
D: NA
V: TRBV9
DNA: TGTGCCAGCAGCGTAGATGGCCGTGAGCAGTTCTTC
CDR3: CASSVDGREQFF

size: once
J: TRBJ2-3
D: TRBD2
V: TRBV7-3
DNA: TGTGCCAGCAGCTTAAGGGGAAGCGGGAGTGGGAGCACAGATACGCAGTATTTT
CDR3: CASSLRGSGSGSTDTQYF

size: NA
J: TRBJ2-5
D: TRBD2
V: TRBV11-2
DNA: TGTGCCAGCAGCTTAGAACTAGCGGGGGGCCTAGAGACCCAGTACTTC
CDR3: CASSLELAGGLETQYF

size: NA
J: TRBJ2-5
D: TRBD2
V: TRBV11-2
DNA: TGTGCCAGCAACCCCCAGCCGGGACTAGCCCCCCAAGAGACCCAGTACTTC
CDR3: CASNPQPGLAPQETQYF

size: once
J: TRBJ2-7
D: TRBD2
V: TRBV19
DNA: TGTGCCAGTAGTACGACTAGCGGGAGAACCTACGAGCAGTACTTC
CDR3: CASSTTSGRTYEQYF

size: NA
J: TRBJ1-2
D: TRBD1
V: TRBV30
DNA: TGTGCCTGGAGTAGCGGTGTATTAGACAGGGGCGGTAACTATGGCTACACCTTC
CDR3: CAWSSGVLDRGGNYGYTF

size: NA
J: TRBJ1-5
D: TRBD1
V: TRBV6-6
DNA: TGTGCCAGCAGTTACGGGGGACAGGTCAATCAGCCCCAGCATTTT
CDR3: CASSYGGQVNQPQHF

size: NA
J: TRBJ1-2
D: NA
V: TRBV2
DNA: TGTGCCGCTATAATGTTGAGAGGCGGGGCCTATGGCTACACCTTC
CDR3: CAAIMLRGGAYGYTF

size: NA
J: TRBJ2-1
D: TRBD2
V: TRBV7-8
DNA: TGTGCCAGCAGCTTAGAGTGGGGACTATACAATGAGCAGTTCTTC
CDR3: CASSLEWGLYNEQFF

size: NA
J: TRBJ2-7
D: TRBD1
V: TRBV15
DNA: TGTGCCACCTCTCTGGGACAGGGGGCGCGGGAGCAGTACTTC
CDR3: CATSLGQGAREQYF

size: NA
J: TRBJ2-2
D: NA
V: TRBV4-1
DNA: TGCGCCAGCAGCCAAGAAGTACGAGCCTACACCGGGGAGCTGTTTTTT
CDR3: CASSQEVRAYTGELFF

size: NA
J: TRBJ2-3
D: NA
V: TRBV11-2
DNA: TGTGCCAGCAGCTTAGGAGACTCCGTCACAGATACGCAGTATTTT
CDR3: CASSLGDSVTDTQYF

size: NA
J: TRBJ1-1
D: NA
V: TRBV5-1
DNA: TGCGCCAGCAGCTTATATCAGGGGAACACTGAAGCTTTCTTT
CDR3: CASSLYQGNTEAFF

size: NA
J: TRBJ2-7
D: TRBD2
V: TRBV27
DNA: TGTGCCAGCAGTGGGACTAGCTATGACGAGCAGTACTTC
CDR3: CASSGTSYDEQYF

size: NA
J: TRBJ2-7
D: NA
V: TRBV7-2
DNA: TGTGCCAGCAGCTTAGATAGGGTGGGCAGGGGCTACGAGCAGTACTTC
CDR3: CASSLDRVGRGYEQYF

size: few
J: TRBJ2-5
D: NA
V: TRBV5-1
DNA: TGCGCCAGCAGCTTGGCTGATCGGGATGTCGAGACCCAGTACTTC
CDR3: CASSLADRDVETQYF

size: NA
J: TRBJ2-1
D: NA
V: TRBV7-8
DNA: TGTGCCAGCAGCTTAGTCGGCTACAATGAGCAGTTCTTC
CDR3: CASSLVGYNEQFF

size: NA
J: TRBJ2-4
D: TRBD2
V: TRBV2
DNA: TGTGCCAGCAGTGAAGTGGTGGGGACTAGTATGACGGGGGCCAAAAACATTCAGTACTTC
CDR3: CASSEVVGTSMTGAKNIQYF